Presented here are 14 T cell receptor beta chains from one specimen sequenced in a study of blood T cell repertoires in COVID-19. Profiled with immunoSEQ multiplex PCR; TCRdb holds only in-frame clones, not every one. The sample consists of under 65,000 clones, 90% to 95% of them appearing once. The source material was peripheral blood. These receptors all come from a human donor in a cohort sampled during active COVID-19.

The CDR3 spells CAWRAGGDTGELFF. Here the CDR3 DNA reads TGTGCCTGGAGAGCGGGGGGGGACACCGGGGAGCTGTTTTTT. V and J are TRBV30 and TRBJ2-2; 10 bases are a match to TRBD2. The CDR3 length is 14 residues. Germline CDR1 and CDR2: GTSNPN and SVGIG (reference sequence). Germline trimming cut 3 bases from V and 3 bases from J; bases unmatched to any gene: 1.

The chain carries TRBV18 and TRBJ2-5, with 8 bases fitting TRBD2. The CDR3 totals 15 residues. Germline CDR1 is KGHSH and CDR2 is LQKENI. The V gene end was trimmed by 1 base and the J gene end by 2 bases; junction bases not matched to a gene: 3. The CDR3 DNA follows: TGTGCCAGCTCACCACGGGGACTAGTACAAGAGACCCAGTACTTC. As protein: CASSPRGLVQETQYF.

The V and J genes are TRBV7-9 and TRBJ2-7, with TRBD1 identical over 8 bases. V shed 4 bases and J 4 bases; nucleotides not matched to a gene: 6. Germline V gene sequence: CDR1 SEHNR, CDR2 FQNEAQ (reference sequence). The CDR3 has 14 amino acids. This CDR3 reads CASSSRQGSYEQYF. The DNA for the CDR3 is TGTGCCAGCAGCTCGCGACAGGGGTCTTACGAGCAGTACTTC.

The chain combines TRBV1 with TRBJ2-7; the table's D call, TRBD1, has no DNA check behind it. TRBV1 is designated a pseudogene. This CDR3 is built from 15 residues. CDR3 loop: CTSSQEQGAGYEQYF. The CDR3 DNA reads TGCACCAGCAGCCAAGAACAGGGGGCCGGGTACGAGCAGTACTTC.

CDR3 protein: CASSQGHRGVGLAGAGEQYF. In DNA, the CDR3 is TGTGCCAGCAGCCAGGGTCACAGGGGAGTGGGACTAGCGGGAGCCGGAGAGCAGTACTTC. V usage is TRBV3-1 (or the pseudogene TRBV3-2) and J usage is TRBJ2-7; TRBD2 agrees at 14 bases. CDR3 length: 20 residues. The V gene end was trimmed by 3 bases and the J gene end by 7 bases; junction bases not matched to a gene: 20. Germline loops: CDR1 LGHDT, CDR2 YNNKEL (reference sequence).

The chain combines TRBV4-3 with TRBJ1-1, with D possibly being TRBD1 (6 bases). Germline V gives CDR1 LGHNA, CDR2 YSLEER. The CDR3 sequence is 14 residues long. The V gene lost 4 bases and the J gene lost 4 bases, with 13 bases spanning the gap. The CDR3 nucleotides read TGCGCCAGCAGCCGGACACAGGGTAGCACTGAAGCTTTCTTT. Translated: CASSRTQGSTEAFF.

Written as DNA, the CDR3 is TGTGCCAGCAGCTCAATCGGGCGGGGGACAGGAGGTGAAAAACTGTTTTTT. Encoded protein: CASSSIGRGTGGEKLFF. This chain uses TRBV7-2 with TRBJ1-4; 8 bases line up with TRBD1. V shed 4 bases, J shed 7 bases, and the junction held 14 bases outside the gene matches. CDR1 SGHTA and CDR2 FQGNSA come from the germline V gene. This CDR3 region has 17 residues.

The chain combines TRBV6-2 or TRBV6-3 with TRBJ2-1, with D possibly being TRBD1 (5 bases). There are 13 residues in the CDR3. The V end was cut by 5 bases, the J end by 7 bases, with 12 bases between. Germline CDR1 MNHEY, CDR2 SVGEGT. CDR3 nucleotide sequence: TGTGCCAGCAGTGTCAGACCAGGGAATGAGCAGTTCTTC. It translates to CASSVRPGNEQFF.

This rearrangement joins TRBV6-2 or TRBV6-3 to TRBJ1-5, with TRBD1 as a possible D gene (6 bases). The ends were cut back, 6 bases at V and 4 bases at J, with 16 bases in the middle. The CDR3 consists of 15 residues. Germline V CDR1 and CDR2: MNHEY, SVGEGT. Here the CDR3 reads CASSKGTIPNQPQHF. The DNA of the CDR3 is TGTGCCAGCAGCAAAGGGACAATCCCAAATCAGCCCCAGCATTTT.

DNA for the CDR3: TGTGCCTGGAGTGTACTCAGCGGGAGACTAGAGACCCAGTACTTC. Its protein product is CAWSVLSGRLETQYF. V usage is TRBV30 and J usage is TRBJ2-5; 8 bases are a match to TRBD2. Germline trimming cut 0 bases from V and 4 bases from J; bases unmatched to any gene: 7. Germline V CDR1 and CDR2: GTSNPN, SVGIG (reference sequence). The CDR3 runs to 15 residues.

This clone was detected only a few times. The chain combines TRBV19 with TRBJ2-3, with TRBD1 as a possible D gene (5 bases). This CDR3 spans 15 amino acids. In germline, CDR1 is LNHDA, CDR2 SQIVND (reference sequence). Trimming removed 1 base at V and 1 base at J, with 9 bases between. The CDR3 nucleotides read TGTGCCAGTAGTATAGTGGGGCCGCGCACAGATACGCAGTATTTT. This encodes CASSIVGPRTDTQYF.

This rearrangement joins TRBV3-1 (or the pseudogene TRBV3-2) to TRBJ2-7, with 7 bases fitting TRBD1. The CDR3 has 15 amino acids. CDR1 is LGHDT and CDR2 is YNNKEL in the germline V gene (reference sequence). V shed 0 bases, J shed 6 bases, and the junction held 8 bases outside the gene matches. DNA for the CDR3: TGTGCCAGCAGCCAAGATGCGGACAGGTACGGCGAGCAGTACTTC. Protein product: CASSQDADRYGEQYF.

The gene calls are TRBV2 and TRBJ1-5, with TRBD1 matching 9 bases. The ends lost 5 bases at V and 3 bases at J; junction bases unmatched: 5. Germline CDR1 is SNHLY and CDR2 is FYNNEI. The CDR3 has 15 amino acids. In DNA form, the CDR3 reads TGTGCCAGCAGTAAGGGACAGGGAGACAATCAGCCCCAGCATTTT. Protein product: CASSKGQGDNQPQHF.

The J gene is TRBJ1-4, the V gene TRBV15, with 8 bases that match TRBD1. The junction had 6 bases not matched to a gene; V was cut back by 5 bases and J by 4 bases. The CDR3 consists of 15 residues. Germline CDR1 and CDR2: LNHNV and YYDKDF (reference sequence). The DNA for the CDR3 is TGTGCCACCAGCGGACTGGGACAGGTTAATGAAAAACTGTTTTTT. Translating it yields CATSGLGQVNEKLFF. Together with reference TRBV15 and TRBJ1-4, the CDR3 gives the full variable domain: DAMVIQNPRYQVTQFGKPVTLSCSQTLNHNVMYWYQQKSSQAPKLLFHYYDKDFNNEADTPDNFQSRRPNTSFCFLDIRSPGLGDTAMYLCATSGLGQVNEKLFFGSGTQLSVL.